Detailed here is one TCR beta chain. Its cognate antigen is unknown. The source of the sample is a study of cytomegalovirus exposure and HLA in healthy donors. Germline V lookup: CDR1 SGHRS, CDR2 YFSETQ. The CDR3 contains 14 residues. The V and J ends lost 4 bases and 0 bases, in that order; junction bases with no gene match: 3. The assay was immunoSEQ multiplex PCR, and TCRdb's table has in-frame clones only and misses some. The sample yields about 73,000 clones, around nine tenths seen once. Study observations and caveats: Reported results showed that the classifier diagnosed cytomegalovirus status with high specificity and sensitivity.

The chain combines TRBV5-1 with TRBJ1-1; 7 positions match TRBD1. Sequenced sample: PBMCs. The sequence was obtained from a woman younger than 30 in good health and CMV-seropositive. The CDR3, as DNA: TGCGCCAGCAGCCCAGGGGGTTTGAACACTGAAGCTTTCTTT. Its protein product is CASSPGGLNTEAFF.